This note documents a single TCR beta chain sequence. This clonotype has only a few counts. Its antigen target is currently unknown. The sample holds no much larger clone one base away, and base qualities are not on file. TCRdb shows the sequencer as Illumina HiSeq 1500. TCRdb redid the processing of the public reads, applying fastp at Q25 and MiXCR, and retained in-frame beta chains. Rows are unified per CDR3 protein, each entry keeping the most common DNA and genes. The sample contains about 300,000 distinct CDR3 sequences, 8% to 10% of them found a single time. The biggest ten clones account for over 2.5% of the sample. The data stem from a study of T cell repertoires in cytomegalovirus infection (dated by TCRdb to 2018 to 2020). For context, the study as a whole: The HLA type of each donor mattered for the analysis, because public TCR beta signatures pointed to carriage of CMV infection along with the matching HLA type. What the study reported, not specific to this receptor: The ex vivo response was dominated by HLA-C-restricted CMV-specific TCR beta clonotypes, which also provided the single most frequent clonotype in two of eight donors. Carriers of CMV infection plus the relevant HLA type were discriminated by the cumulative frequency of public TCR beta family members in the study cohort and in an independent approximately 360-donor cohort.

Trimming accounts for 4 bases at V and 8 bases at J, while the number of junction bases matched to no gene is 10. Spanning cysteine to phenylalanine, the CDR3 consists of 16 amino acids. Only the CDR3 portion is preserved as DNA: 48 bases, with reading frame beginning at the first base. Looking up the germline V gene yields CDR1 SNHLY and CDR2 FYNNEI. The chain is made from TRBV2 and TRBJ2-1; the junction holds 11 bases that match TRBD2. The sequenced sample consisted of PBMCs. This TCR was recovered from a human donor in good health (CMV status not recorded). Some clones in this sample may be carry-over from other donors' samples. The CDR3 reads CASSVPGTSGWHEQFF. The DNA sequence follows: TGTGCCAGCAGTGTCCCCGGGACTAGCGGTTGGCATGAGCAGTTCTTC.